These T cell receptor beta chains were read from a single sample in a study of T cells in Graves' hyperthyroidism and ophthalmopathy. TCRdb itself ran the multiplex PCR reads through MiXCR, one entry per CDR3 protein. The sample includes 700,000 or so distinct CDR3 sequences, 14% of them seen just once. Sequenced input: blood. Source of these receptors: a woman in her 50s with Graves' ophthalmopathy. Both conserved end residues are part of each CDR3. The D gene is left open where the match is weak. Clone size, where shown, is once, few, many, or a class for clones that have expanded.

CDR3 | DNA | length | D | J | size | V
CASSGNRDRGLPEAFF | TGTGCCAGCAGCGGAAACCGGGACAGGGGGCTCCCTGAAGCTTTCTTT | 16 | TRBD1 | TRBJ1-1 | many | TRBV7-6
CASSLRTPNTGELFF | TGTGCCAGCAGCTTACGGACCCCAAACACCGGGGAGCTGTTTTTT | 15 | NA | TRBJ2-2 | few | TRBV11-2
CASSQEPTGTSGNHNEQFF | TGTGCCAGCAGCCAGGAACCTACCGGGACTAGCGGGAACCACAATGAGCAGTTCTTC | 19 | TRBD2 | TRBJ2-1 | many | TRBV3-1
CASSDVVVGSYGYTF | TGTGCCAGCAGTGACGTAGTAGTAGGGTCCTATGGCTACACCTTC | 15 | NA | TRBJ1-2 | many | TRBV2
CASSVAGPPYEQYF | TGTGCCAGCAGCGTAGCAGGGCCCCCCTACGAGCAGTACTTC | 14 | NA | TRBJ2-7 | NA | TRBV9
CASSVTTGTSVYEQYF | TGTGCCAGCAGCGTAACCACCGGGACTAGCGTCTACGAGCAGTACTTC | 16 | TRBD2 | TRBJ2-7 | many | TRBV9
CASTPRRAPSYEQYF | TGTGCCAGCACTCCCCGGAGGGCTCCTTCCTACGAGCAGTACTTC | 15 | NA | TRBJ2-7 | many | TRBV7-8
CAIKAGGLETQYF | TGTGCCATCAAAGCGGGAGGGCTAGAGACCCAGTACTTC | 13 | TRBD2 | TRBJ2-5 | few | TRBV10-3
CASSLGTGGRTNYGYTF | TGTGCCAGCTCACTGGGGACAGGGGGACGAACTAACTATGGCTACACCTTC | 17 | TRBD1 | TRBJ1-2 | many | TRBV18
CSVELAGGPPETQYF | TGCAGCGTTGAACTAGCGGGAGGACCTCCGGAGACCCAGTACTTC | 15 | TRBD2 | TRBJ2-5 | many | TRBV29-1
CASSLTFSGYNEQFF | TGTGCCAGCAGCTTAACGTTTAGCGGGTACAATGAGCAGTTCTTC | 15 | TRBD2 | TRBJ2-1 | many | TRBV7-3
CASSKWQGKPGANVLTF | TGTGCCAGCAGTAAGTGGCAGGGGAAACCTGGGGCCAACGTCCTGACTTTC | 17 | NA | TRBJ2-6 | few | TRBV27
CASSLLPSYEQYF | TGTGCCAGCAGCTTACTTCCCTCCTACGAGCAGTACTTC | 13 | NA | TRBJ2-7 | many | TRBV7-9
CASSPGPGQKSSYNEQFF | TGTGCCAGCAGCCCCGGTCCGGGACAGAAGAGCTCCTACAATGAGCAGTTCTTC | 18 | TRBD1 | TRBJ2-1 | few | TRBV7-8
CASSFLGSTLTGELFF | TGTGCCAGCAGTTTTTTGGGAAGTACACTCACCGGGGAGCTGTTTTTT | 16 | NA | TRBJ2-2 | many | TRBV27
CASSLGQQSSYNEQFF | TGCGCCAGCAGCTTGGGACAGCAAAGCTCCTACAATGAGCAGTTCTTC | 16 | NA | TRBJ2-1 | many | TRBV5-1
CASSPQEAPSPLHF | TGTGCCAGCAGCCCCCAGGAGGCCCCGAGTCCCCTCCACTTT | 14 | NA | TRBJ1-6 | NA | TRBV9
CATSRDTLQDLMSSNYGYTF | TGTGCCACCAGCAGAGATACCCTACAGGACCTGATGTCCTCTAACTATGGCTACACCTTC | 20 | NA | TRBJ1-2 | many | TRBV15
CSSMAAGSTDTQYF | TGCAGTTCGATGGCGGCGGGGAGCACAGATACGCAGTATTTT | 14 | NA | TRBJ2-3 | many | TRBV29-1
CASSHRDRVGNEQFF | TGTGCCAGCAGCCACCGGGACAGGGTTGGCAATGAGCAGTTCTTC | 15 | TRBD1 | TRBJ2-1 | few | TRBV9
CATSENQREGPNNEQFF | TGTGCCACCAGTGAGAATCAGCGGGAGGGCCCGAACAATGAGCAGTTCTTC | 17 | TRBD2 | TRBJ2-1 | few | TRBV24-1
CSARDRDSNYEQYF | TGCAGTGCTAGAGACCGAGACAGTAACTACGAGCAGTACTTC | 14 | NA | TRBJ2-7 | many | TRBV20-1
CASSFGTSGRSYNEQFF | TGCGCCAGCAGCTTTGGGACTAGCGGTAGATCCTACAATGAGCAGTTCTTC | 17 | TRBD2 | TRBJ2-1 | NA | TRBV5-1
CASSQRTGGLYEQYF | TGCGCCAGCAGCCAGAGGACAGGTGGTTTGTACGAGCAGTACTTC | 15 | TRBD1 | TRBJ2-7 | NA | TRBV4-3
CASSLAGQPNQPQHF | TGTGCCAGCAGCTTAGCGGGACAGCCGAATCAGCCCCAGCATTTT | 15 | TRBD1 | TRBJ1-5 | many | TRBV7-2
CASRPVYGGGLGPSGNTIYF | TGTGCCAGCAGGCCCGTCTATGGGGGGGGGCTTGGGCCCTCTGGAAACACCATATATTTT | 20 | NA | TRBJ1-3 | many | TRBV28
CASSYSLRKSSYEQYF | TGTGCCAGCAGTTACTCTTTGAGAAAGAGCTCCTACGAGCAGTACTTC | 16 | NA | TRBJ2-7 | NA | TRBV6-2/TRBV6-3
CSASLAGGPWEQYF | TGCAGTGCTAGTTTAGCGGGAGGGCCTTGGGAGCAGTACTTC | 14 | TRBD2 | TRBJ2-7 | NA | TRBV20-1
CSGKGLAGYNEQFF | TGCAGCGGGAAGGGACTAGCGGGTTACAATGAGCAGTTCTTC | 14 | TRBD2 | TRBJ2-1 | few | TRBV29-1
CASSAGLAGGWETQYF | TGTGCCAGCAGCGCGGGACTAGCGGGAGGATGGGAGACCCAGTACTTC | 16 | TRBD2 | TRBJ2-5 | NA | TRBV11-2
CASRAGAGNTIYF | TGTGCCAGCAGAGCAGGGGCTGGAAACACCATATATTTT | 13 | NA | TRBJ1-3 | many | TRBV6-1
CASSPRRESLYNEQFF | TGTGCCAGCAGCCCCAGGCGGGAGAGCCTCTACAATGAGCAGTTCTTC | 16 | TRBD2 | TRBJ2-1 | many | TRBV11-2
CASSPQGARTGELFF | TGTGCCAGCTCACCACAGGGAGCCAGGACTGGGGAGCTGTTTTTT | 15 | NA | TRBJ2-2 | many | TRBV18
CASSPPGASLYEQYF | TGTGCCAGCTCACCACCGGGGGCTAGTCTCTACGAGCAGTACTTC | 15 | NA | TRBJ2-7 | many | TRBV18
CASSLGLGGSYNEQFF | TGTGCCAGCAGTTTGGGTCTGGGCGGAAGCTACAATGAGCAGTTCTTC | 16 | NA | TRBJ2-1 | many | TRBV28
CASSLGVSTGELFF | TGTGCCAGCAGCTTAGGAGTTAGCACCGGGGAGCTGTTTTTT | 14 | NA | TRBJ2-2 | many | TRBV11-2
CASSPETGHTGELFF | TGTGCCAGCAGCCCAGAGACAGGGCACACCGGGGAGCTGTTTTTT | 15 | TRBD1 | TRBJ2-2 | many | TRBV11-3
CSATSDRGNEKLFF | TGCAGTGCTACATCGGACAGGGGGAATGAAAAACTGTTTTTT | 14 | TRBD1 | TRBJ1-4 | many | TRBV20-1
CSASQGAYLSDATNEKLFF | TGCAGTGCTAGCCAGGGGGCCTATCTAAGCGATGCAACTAATGAAAAACTGTTTTTT | 19 | TRBD1 | TRBJ1-4 | few | TRBV20-1
CASSHLAGETNEQFF | TGTGCCAGCAGCCACCTAGCGGGAGAGACAAATGAGCAGTTCTTC | 15 | TRBD2 | TRBJ2-1 | many | TRBV12-3/TRBV12-4
CASSYGIENIQYF | TGTGCCAGCAGTTATGGCATAGAAAACATTCAGTACTTC | 13 | NA | TRBJ2-4 | NA | TRBV6-5
CSARASGSGLETQYF | TGCAGTGCTAGGGCTAGCGGGAGTGGGTTAGAGACCCAGTACTTC | 15 | TRBD2 | TRBJ2-5 | many | TRBV20-1
CATSDPDKNYGYTF | TGTGCCACCAGTGACCCTGACAAGAACTATGGCTACACCTTC | 14 | NA | TRBJ1-2 | many | TRBV24-1
CATLERGQETQYF | TGTGCCACCCTTGAACGGGGCCAAGAGACCCAGTACTTC | 13 | NA | TRBJ2-5 | few | TRBV28
CASSLAPGPKGYNEQFF | TGTGCCAGCAGTTTAGCCCCGGGTCCCAAGGGGTACAATGAGCAGTTCTTC | 17 | NA | TRBJ2-1 | many | TRBV12-3/TRBV12-4
CASIQGRGQMNTEAFF | TGTGCCAGCATTCAGGGAAGAGGCCAAATGAACACTGAAGCTTTCTTT | 16 | NA | TRBJ1-1 | NA | TRBV27
CASSLRRNQPQHF | TGTGCCAGCAGCTTAAGGCGGAATCAGCCCCAGCATTTT | 13 | NA | TRBJ1-5 | many | TRBV7-2